Presented here are 16 T cell receptor beta chains from one specimen sequenced in a study of blood T cell repertoires in COVID-19. The repertoire was sequenced with immunoSEQ multiplex PCR; TCRdb's copy has only in-frame clones and lacks some. The table has around 40,000 clones, 88% seen once. The material sequenced was peripheral blood. Receptors originate from a human donor in a cohort sampled during active COVID-19.

This chain uses TRBV3-1 (or the pseudogene TRBV3-2) with TRBJ1-3; no clear D gene. The V and J ends lost 5 bases and 4 bases respectively, with 21 bases between them. The V gene's germline CDR1 is LGHDT and CDR2 YNNKEL (reference sequence). The CDR3 is 17 residues long. The CDR3 loop reads CASSFNWAGSRGNTIYF. For the CDR3, the DNA is TGTGCCAGCAGCTTCAATTGGGCCGGGAGTAGAGGAAACACCATATATTTT.

The chain combines TRBV24-1 with TRBJ2-7; 8 positions agree with TRBD1. Germline V gene lookup returns CDR1 KGHDR and CDR2 SFDVKD. CDR3 length equals 13 residues. V was clipped by 7 bases and J by 2 bases; unmatched bases: 3. The CDR3 coding sequence is TGTGCCACCAGGACAGGGGTTACCTACGAGCAGTACTTC. Translation gives CATRTGVTYEQYF.

J is TRBJ1-6 and V is TRBV3-1 (or the pseudogene TRBV3-2); the match to TRBD1 covers 9 bases. V was clipped by 0 bases and J by 8 bases; unmatched bases: 11. Germline loops: CDR1 LGHDT, CDR2 YNNKEL (reference sequence). CDR3 size: 18 residues. CDR3 sequence reads: CASSQDHPTGGCDSPLHF. CDR3 bases: TGTGCCAGCAGCCAAGATCACCCGACAGGGGGATGTGATTCACCCCTCCACTTT.

The chain is built from TRBV19 and TRBJ1-2; maybe TRBD1 (6 bases). Trimming left V 5 bases short and J 6 bases short, with 13 bases between. Germline V gives CDR1 LNHDA, CDR2 SQIVND (reference sequence). This CDR3 spans 13 amino acids. The CDR3 DNA is TGTGCCAGTAGTTTACAGGGCTGGGATGGCTACACCTTC. It is translated as CASSLQGWDGYTF.

By sample fraction, this clone is medium-sized. The chain has TRBV2 and TRBJ2-7; a possible D gene is TRBD2 (6 bases). The length of the CDR3 is 14 residues. Germline loops: CDR1 SNHLY, CDR2 FYNNEI. V was pared by 6 bases and J by 5 bases, with 17 bases between. The CDR3 here is CASRDRGSPHEQYF. The CDR3 DNA sequence: TGTGCCAGCAGGGACCGGGGGTCCCCCCACGAGCAGTACTTC.

The chain couples TRBV4-3 to TRBJ2-1; unclear D gene. V lost 0 bases and J 0 bases, leaving 9 bases between the germline ends. This CDR3 has 16 amino acids. CDR1 is LGHNA and CDR2 is YSLEER in the germline V gene. This CDR3 is CASSQDERVSYNEQFF. DNA for the CDR3: TGCGCCAGCAGCCAAGATGAACGGGTCTCCTACAATGAGCAGTTCTTC.

This sequence joins TRBV6-5 and TRBJ1-4, with D possibly TRBD1 on 5 matching bases. The V end was cut by 6 bases, the J end by 4 bases, with 15 bases between. Germline values: CDR1 MNHEY, CDR2 SVGAGI. The CDR3 totals 15 residues. Here the CDR3 reads CASRRRPGLNEKLFF. The CDR3 bases are TGTGCCAGCAGACGCAGACCGGGACTTAATGAAAAACTGTTTTTT.

The chain joins TRBV9 to TRBJ1-3, with no clear D. Germline assignment: CDR1 SGDLS and CDR2 YYNGEE. CDR3 length: 12 residues. The V gene lost 7 bases and the J gene lost 4 bases, with 9 bases spanning the gap. CDR3 in DNA: TGTGCCAGCGCCGGAGTGGGAAACACCATATATTTT. Residues: CASAGVGNTIYF.

The chain is built from TRBV19 and TRBJ1-5, with D perhaps TRBD1 (5 bases). The CDR3 is made up of 16 amino acids. Germline V gene sequence: CDR1 LNHDA, CDR2 SQIVND (reference sequence). Trimming cost V 6 bases and J 3 bases, with 18 bases left between them. CDR3: CASRELTGTFNQPQHF. In DNA, the CDR3 is TGTGCCAGTAGGGAATTGACCGGGACTTTCAATCAGCCCCAGCATTTT.

The rearrangement joins TRBV30 to TRBJ2-7; 7 bases fit TRBD1. The CDR3 runs to 12 residues. Unmatched junction bases numbered 5, after V lost 8 bases and J lost 1 base. Germline values: CDR1 GTSNPN, CDR2 SVGIG (reference sequence). CDR3 sequence: CAPKGASYEQYF. For the CDR3, the DNA is TGTGCCCCGAAGGGGGCGTCCTACGAGCAGTACTTC.

This chain connects TRBV7-6 to TRBJ2-7; D may be TRBD1 (7 bases). V gave up 5 bases and J gave up 0 bases, with 11 bases separating them. This CDR3 spans 14 amino acids. Germline V gives CDR1 SGHVS, CDR2 FNYEAQ. CDR3 DNA sequence: TGTGCCAGCAGCCAGGGGGAGGACTCCTACGAGCAGTACTTC. Its translation: CASSQGEDSYEQYF.

The chain couples TRBV6-2 or TRBV6-3 to TRBJ1-1, with a tentative D call TRBD1 (6 bases). Trimming cost V 5 bases and J 4 bases, with 17 bases left between them. The germline gives CDR1 MNHEY, CDR2 SVGEGT. The CDR3 spans 15 residues. CDR3 amino acids: CASSIDRPWGTEAFF. Written as DNA, the CDR3 is TGTGCCAGCAGTATTGACAGGCCCTGGGGCACTGAAGCTTTCTTT.

The V gene is TRBV7-3, the J gene TRBJ2-7, with D possibly being TRBD1 (6 bases). CDR3 size: 13 residues. V gave up 3 bases and J gave up 1 base, with 7 bases separating them. CDR1 and CDR2 (germline): SGHTA, FQGTGA. This CDR3 is CASSFTGSYEQYF. The CDR3 DNA is TGTGCCAGCAGCTTTACAGGGTCCTACGAGCAGTACTTC.

The V call is TRBV6-5, the J call TRBJ2-7; D might be TRBD1 (5 bases). The CDR3 contains 12 residues. V was cut by 4 bases and J by 6 bases, with 10 bases left in between. Germline-derived CDR1 and CDR2 are MNHEY and SVGAGI. The CDR3 loop is CASSWPRGEQYF. DNA for the CDR3: TGTGCCAGCAGTTGGCCAAGGGGCGAGCAGTACTTC.

V is TRBV7-9 and J is TRBJ2-5; 11 bases match TRBD2. The J segment lost 5 bases and the V segment lost 4 bases, leaving 6 bases of the junction unmatched. The germline V gene encodes CDR1 SEHNR and CDR2 FQNEAQ (reference sequence). There are 15 residues in the CDR3. CDR3 protein: CASSSTTSGDETQYF. The CDR3 DNA sequence: TGTGCCAGCAGCTCAACGACTAGCGGGGACGAGACCCAGTACTTC.

This rearrangement joins TRBV9 to TRBJ1-2; 9 positions match TRBD1. Germline CDR1 is SGDLS and CDR2 is YYNGEE. This CDR3 contains 15 residues. Losses at the gene ends were 4 bases for V and 5 bases for J; bases not matched to a gene: 9. The DNA of the CDR3 is TGTGCCAGCAGCACCTATCCGGGACAGGGATATGGCTACACCTTC. Residues: CASSTYPGQGYGYTF.